This T cell receptor (beta chain) was sequenced in a study of T cell responses to AZD1222 COVID-19 vaccine. Germline CDR1 KGHDR, CDR2 SFDVKD. V lost 4 bases, J lost 7 bases, and 12 bases lay in between. CDR3 length: 13 amino acids. The repertoire was sequenced with immunoSEQ multiplex PCR; TCRdb's copy has only in-frame clones and lacks some. This table holds approximately 140,000 clones, about 90% found once. Whole-study findings and limits: Scientists sampled the repertoires only once the peak T cell response had passed. The donor group comprised mostly white British people and more females; the analysis possibly underestimated clonal diversity. Spike-specific TCR depth and breadth grew after two AZD1222 doses. CD4 TCRs covered the whole spike, strongest at regions 160-218 and 743-854.

A few counts support this clone. The antigen is not known. V and J are TRBV24-1 and TRBJ1-1; D not certain. The TCR comes from an adult who received the AZD1222 COVID-19 vaccine. The specimen was peripheral blood, collected 28 days after the second AZD1222 dose. The CDR3 sequence is CATSDGGRGEAFF. The CDR3 DNA reads TGTGCCACCAGTGACGGCGGCCGGGGTGAAGCTTTCTTT.